The 25 T cell receptor beta chains presented below share a single source sample, sequenced in a study of T cells in Graves' hyperthyroidism and ophthalmopathy. Amplified TCR beta CDR3 regions came from RNA transcripts. The TCR CDR3 first-round RT-PCR relied on the HTBI primer set. TCRdb re-derived calls from the multiplex PCR reads in MiXCR, one entry per CDR3 protein. Altogether 550,000 to 600,000 distinct CDR3 sequences are present, 16% being singletons, with the ten largest covering approximately 18%. Input material: blood. These receptor sequences come from a woman under 30 with Graves' hyperthyroidism.

This clonotype was seen at least ten times. The chain links TRBV6-1 to TRBJ2-7, with 9 bases that match TRBD2. The J segment lost 0 bases and the V segment lost 5 bases, leaving 5 bases of the junction unmatched. Germline V gene sequence: CDR1 MNHNS, CDR2 SASEGT. The CDR3 is 15 amino acids. As DNA, the CDR3 is TGTGCCAGCAGTCCCTATAGCGGGAGCTCCTACGAGCAGTACTTC. As protein: CASSPYSGSSYEQYF.

The chain recombines TRBV15 with TRBJ1-2, with D perhaps TRBD1 (6 bases). The germline V gene has CDR1 LNHNV and CDR2 YYDKDF (reference sequence). V lost 9 bases to trimming and J lost 6 bases, with 20 bases between them. The CDR3 runs 14 residues. Here the CDR3 reads CATKTNRELDGYTF. The CDR3 DNA sequence: TGTGCCACAAAGACAAACAGGGAATTGGATGGCTACACCTTC. Variable domain in full (rest from reference TRBV15 and TRBJ1-2): DAMVIQNPRYQVTQFGKPVTLSCSQTLNHNVMYWYQQKSSQAPKLLFHYYDKDFNNEADTPDNFQSRRPNTSFCFLDIRSPGLGDTAMYLCATKTNRELDGYTFGSGTRLTVV.

This clonotype was counted a few times. The rearrangement links TRBV19 to TRBJ1-2; TRBD1 matches 10 bases. CDR3 length: 14 amino acids. J lost 8 bases, V lost 4 bases, and 7 bases had no gene match. Germline CDR1 LNHDA, CDR2 SQIVND (reference sequence). This chain's CDR3 is CASSTGQGLSGYTF. CDR3 sequence (DNA): TGTGCCAGTAGTACGGGACAGGGGCTCTCGGGCTACACCTTC.

This clonotype was observed many times. This chain connects TRBV11-2 to TRBJ1-5; 7 bases are shared with TRBD1. Germline CDR1 is SGHAT and CDR2 is FQNNGV. J lost 0 bases, V lost 4 bases, and 9 bases had no gene match. There are 17 residues in the CDR3. The CDR3 is CASSSGQAEYSNQPQHF. The CDR3 DNA reads as TGTGCCAGCAGCTCCGGACAGGCGGAATATAGCAATCAGCCCCAGCATTTT.

This chain joins TRBV11-1 and TRBJ1-2; D possibly corresponds to TRBD1 (6 bases). Trimming took off 5 bases at V and 2 bases at J, with 12 bases between the two ends. This CDR3 region has 14 residues. The V gene's germline CDR1 is SGHAT and CDR2 FQDESV (reference sequence). CDR3 nucleotides: TGTGCCAGCAGCCCGGACAGTCTAAACTATGGCTACACCTTC. Protein sequence: CASSPDSLNYGYTF.

This clonotype was recorded once. The V and J genes are TRBV20-1 and TRBJ1-2; no clear D. The germline CDR1 and CDR2 sequences are DFQATT and SNEGSKA (reference sequence). CDR3 length equals 12 residues. V gave up 7 bases and J gave up 4 bases, with 13 bases separating them. CDR3 DNA: TGCAGTGGTTTGAGGGAGATCTATGGCTACACCTTC. Its translation: CSGLREIYGYTF.

This clonotype was counted between two and nine times. The rearrangement uses TRBV12-3 or TRBV12-4 and TRBJ1-4, with TRBD1 as a possible D gene (5 bases). The CDR3 covers 15 residues. V was cut by 6 bases and J by 0 bases, with 11 bases left in between. CDR3 sequence: CASRSTVATNEKLFF. The CDR3 region has the DNA TGTGCCAGCAGATCGACAGTCGCAACTAATGAAAAACTGTTTTTT.

This clonotype was detected many times. This chain uses TRBV13 with TRBJ1-1; 10 nucleotides agree with TRBD1. After removal of 5 bases from V and 0 bases from J, the junction contained 12 bases not matched to a gene. This CDR3 comprises 18 residues. From germline, CDR1 is PRHDT and CDR2 FYEKMQ (reference sequence). The DNA for the CDR3 is TGTGCCAGCAGCACTAAGCCCTGGACAGGGGGGTTGAACACTGAAGCTTTCTTT. It specifies CASSTKPWTGGLNTEAFF.

This clonotype showed up many times. The rearrangement joins TRBV11-2 to TRBJ2-7; 8 bases line up with TRBD2. Germline V gene sequence: CDR1 SGHAT, CDR2 FQNNGV. CDR3 length: 14 amino acids. The junction had 8 bases not matched to a gene; V was cut back by 5 bases and J by 5 bases. The DNA for the CDR3 is TGTGCCAGCAGCCAGCGGGAGAGGATCCACGAGCAGTACTTC. This translates into CASSQRERIHEQYF.

J is TRBJ2-6 and V is TRBV6-5; possibly TRBD1 or TRBD2 for D (5 bases each). CDR1 and CDR2 from the germline V gene are MNHEY and SVGAGI. The CDR3 loop spans 18 amino acids. Trimming stripped 2 bases from V and 0 bases from J, with 14 bases between. The chain's CDR3 is CASSYDPGPDSGANVLTF. Here the CDR3 DNA reads TGTGCCAGCAGTTACGACCCGGGGCCTGACTCTGGGGCCAACGTCCTGACTTTC.

This clonotype was picked up many times. The CDR3 DNA sequence: TGTGCCAGCAGCTTAGTCGGGACTCTCTCCTACGAGCAGTACTTC. Its protein is CASSLVGTLSYEQYF. V is TRBV7-9 and J is TRBJ2-7; a possible D gene is TRBD2 (6 bases). Germline CDR1 SEHNR, CDR2 FQNEAQ (reference sequence). V lost 1 base, J lost 0 bases, and 10 bases lay in between. The length of the CDR3 is 15 residues.

This clonotype has a handful of counts. The chain couples TRBV12-3 or TRBV12-4 to TRBJ2-1, with 11 nucleotides matching TRBD2. V shed 6 bases and J 6 bases; nucleotides not matched to a gene: 10. The CDR3 sequence is 16 residues long. The CDR3 region has the DNA TGTGCCAGCAGACTGCTGCTAGCGGGGGGTTCCAATGAGCAGTTCTTC. Protein product: CASRLLLAGGSNEQFF.

This clonotype was seen repeatedly, ten times or more. V gene TRBV7-8 combines with J gene TRBJ1-4; a possible D gene is TRBD1 (5 bases). CDR1 and CDR2 (germline): SGHVS, FQNEAQ. The CDR3 length is 15 residues. The V and J ends lost 5 bases and 8 bases respectively, with 18 bases between them. The CDR3 DNA sequence: TGTGCCAGCAGCCCGACAGAAACTTCCTCCGAAAAACTGTTTTTT. Translating it yields CASSPTETSSEKLFF.

This clonotype was seen many times. The V gene is TRBV7-2, the J gene TRBJ2-1; no firm D call. The V gene lost 6 bases and the J gene lost 0 bases, with 9 bases spanning the gap. The germline V gene encodes CDR1 SGHTA and CDR2 FQGNSA. The CDR3 sequence is 14 residues long. The CDR3 is CASRRESSYNEQFF. The CDR3 DNA reads TGTGCCAGCAGGCGCGAAAGCTCCTACAATGAGCAGTTCTTC.

The rearrangement uses TRBV15 and TRBJ2-7; no firm D call. From germline, CDR1 is LNHNV and CDR2 YYDKDF (reference sequence). The CDR3 loop spans 15 amino acids. V lost 0 bases, J lost 2 bases, and 11 bases lay in between. The CDR3 protein is CATSRDQSVTYEQYF. As DNA, the CDR3 is TGTGCCACCAGCAGAGATCAATCAGTTACCTACGAGCAGTACTTC.

The gene calls are TRBV19 and TRBJ1-5; 10 nucleotides align to TRBD1. CDR1 LNHDA and CDR2 SQIVND come from the germline V gene (reference sequence). The CDR3 length is 15 residues. With 3 bases clipped from V and 6 bases from J, the junction kept 5 bases outside the gene matches. The CDR3 nucleotides are TGTGCCAGTAGTATCGGGACAGGGGACGCTCAGCCCCAGCATTTT. This sequence encodes CASSIGTGDAQPQHF.

This clonotype came up many times. The chain joins TRBV28 to TRBJ1-1, with D perhaps TRBD1 (5 bases). The CDR3 loop spans 16 amino acids. V shed 3 bases and J shed 4 bases, with 18 bases lying between them. In germline, CDR1 is MDHEN, CDR2 SYDVKM. The CDR3 DNA is TGTGCCAGCAGTTTCCCGAAGGGGAGGGGTGGCACTGAAGCTTTCTTT. This encodes CASSFPKGRGGTEAFF. Complete variable domain (other parts from reference TRBV28 and TRBJ1-1): DVKVTQSSRYLVKRTGEKVFLECVQDMDHENMFWYRQDPGLGLRLIYFSYDVKMKEKGDIPEGYSVSREKKERFSLILESASTNQTSMYLCASSFPKGRGGTEAFFGQGTRLTVV.

Only a few counts were recorded for this clonotype. The rearrangement joins TRBV9 to TRBJ2-1; D not resolved. The CDR3 length is 15 residues. Trimming cost V 5 bases and J 0 bases, with 12 bases left between them. Germline CDR1 is SGDLS and CDR2 is YYNGEE. The CDR3 spells CASSENSNSYNEQFF. The CDR3 bases are TGTGCCAGCAGTGAGAACAGCAACTCCTACAATGAGCAGTTCTTC.

The chain uses TRBV7-2 and TRBJ2-3; D remains ambiguous. Looked up from germline, CDR1 is SGHTA and CDR2 is FQGNSA. V lost 5 bases, J lost 4 bases, and 13 bases lay in between. CDR3 length equals 14 residues. CDR3 region: CASSPNRLADTQYF. As DNA, the CDR3 is TGTGCCAGCAGCCCGAACCGTCTAGCAGATACGCAGTATTTT.

This clonotype was seen at least ten times. This chain connects TRBV12-3 or TRBV12-4 to TRBJ1-1; no definite D call. The CDR3 is 14 amino acids. V lost 2 bases to trimming and J lost 2 bases, with 9 bases between them. CDR3 region: CASSLTSSNTEAFF. CDR3 bases: TGTGCCAGCAGTTTAACGAGCTCTAACACTGAAGCTTTCTTT.

The J gene is TRBJ1-2, the V gene TRBV13, with D possibly being TRBD1 (6 bases). The CDR3 loop spans 15 amino acids. In germline, CDR1 is PRHDT, CDR2 FYEKMQ (reference sequence). V gave up 5 bases and J gave up 3 bases, with 16 bases separating them. The chain's CDR3 is CASSADKGEDYGYTF. Here the CDR3 DNA reads TGTGCCAGCAGCGCGGACAAGGGGGAAGACTATGGCTACACCTTC. Full variable domain (rest looked up from reference TRBV13 and TRBJ1-2): AAGVIQSPRHLIKEKRETATLKCYPIPRHDTVYWYQQGPGQDPQFLISFYEKMQSDKGSIPDRFSAQQFSDYHSELNMSSLELGDSALYFCASSADKGEDYGYTFGSGTRLTVV.

In regard to this clonotype: A junction end diverges from the germline sequence, so it may reflect a read error. This sequence joins TRBV5-8 and TRBJ1-2; TRBD1 agrees at 9 bases. Germline V CDR1 and CDR2: SGHTS, YDEGEE. This CDR3 region has 17 residues. The chain's CDR3 is CAGSPLPGTGSRYGYTF. CDR3 coding DNA: TGTGCCGGCAGCCCGCTGCCGGGGACAGGGAGTCGCTATGGCTACACCTTC.

This clonotype was counted a few times. The rearrangement joins TRBV7-2 to TRBJ1-3, with 8 bases lining up with TRBD1. V was pared by 6 bases and J by 2 bases, with 3 bases of the junction left unmatched. The CDR3 has 14 residues. Looked up from germline, CDR1 is SGHTA and CDR2 is FQGNSA. In DNA, the CDR3 is TGTGCCAGCAGATCGGACAGGGCTGGAAACACCATATATTTT. It is translated as CASRSDRAGNTIYF.

This clonotype has at least ten counts. J is TRBJ2-5 and V is TRBV12-3 or TRBV12-4; 11 bases are a match to TRBD1. This CDR3 comprises 15 residues. With V trimmed by 5 bases and J by 5 bases, 7 bases remained unmatched. CDR3 bases: TGTGCCAGCAGTCTAGGACAGGGGGCATCGGAGACCCAGTACTTC. Amino acid sequence: CASSLGQGASETQYF.

The chain uses TRBV19 and TRBJ1-2; a possible D gene is TRBD1 (6 bases). CDR3 size: 14 residues. Trimming shortened V by 3 bases and J by 0 bases, and 8 bases separated the two germline ends. Looked up from germline, CDR1 is LNHDA and CDR2 is SQIVND (reference sequence). CDR3 sequence: CASSMGHPNYGYTF. CDR3 nucleotides: TGTGCCAGTAGTATGGGACACCCTAACTATGGCTACACCTTC. The full variable domain, with the rest looked up from reference TRBV19 and TRBJ1-2, is DGGITQSPKYLFRKEGQNVTLSCEQNLNHDAMYWYRQDPGQGLRLIYYSQIVNDFQKGDIAEGYSVSREKKESFPLTVTSAQKNPTAFYLCASSMGHPNYGYTFGSGTRLTVV.